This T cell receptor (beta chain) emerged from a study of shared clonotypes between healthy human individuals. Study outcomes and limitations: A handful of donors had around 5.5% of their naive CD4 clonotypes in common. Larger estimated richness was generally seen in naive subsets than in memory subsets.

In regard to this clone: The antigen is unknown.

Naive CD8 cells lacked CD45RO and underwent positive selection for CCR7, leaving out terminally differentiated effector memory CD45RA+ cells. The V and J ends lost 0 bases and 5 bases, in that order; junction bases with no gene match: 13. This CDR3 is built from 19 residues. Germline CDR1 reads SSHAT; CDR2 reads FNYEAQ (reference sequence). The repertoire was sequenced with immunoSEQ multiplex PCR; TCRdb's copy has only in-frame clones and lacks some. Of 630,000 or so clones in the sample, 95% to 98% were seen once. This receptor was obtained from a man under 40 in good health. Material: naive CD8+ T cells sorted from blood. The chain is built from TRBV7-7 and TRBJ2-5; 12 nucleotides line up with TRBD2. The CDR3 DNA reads TGTGCCAGCAGCTTAGCGCCGGGACTAGCGGGCGGAGGAGAGGAGACCCAGTACTTC. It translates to CASSLAPGLAGGGEETQYF.